These 22 T cell receptor beta chains originate from one sample sequenced in a study of blood T cell repertoires in COVID-19. Here immunoSEQ multiplex PCR was the method, and the copy in TCRdb shows in-frame clones only, minus some. The table shows 75,000 to 90,000 clones, with around 90% occurring only once. The specimen was peripheral blood. Receptors originate from a human donor in a cohort sampled during active COVID-19.

This clone was seen a single time. This sample includes further DNA sequences coding for the same CDR3. The J gene is TRBJ1-6, the V gene TRBV19; 8 positions match TRBD1. Per germline, CDR1 LNHDA and CDR2 SQIVND (reference sequence). V shed 3 bases, J shed 7 bases, and the junction held 5 bases outside the gene matches. The CDR3 consists of 15 residues. The CDR3 reads CASSIQGASNSPLHF. The CDR3 DNA follows: TGTGCCAGTAGTATTCAGGGGGCCTCGAATTCACCCCTCCACTTT.

This chain joins TRBV9 and TRBJ1-2, with unresolved D. The V and J ends lost 5 bases and 4 bases respectively, with 12 bases between them. The CDR3 is 13 amino acids. CDR1 SGDLS and CDR2 YYNGEE come from the germline V gene. CDR3 sequence reads: CASRRAGGYGYTF. The CDR3 region has the DNA TGTGCCAGCAGGAGGGCAGGAGGCTATGGCTACACCTTC. The whole variable domain, filled in from reference TRBV9 and TRBJ1-2, reads DSGVTQTPKHLITATGQRVTLRCSPRSGDLSVYWYQQSLDQGLQFLIQYYNGEERAKGNILERFSAQQFPDLHSELNLSSLELGDSALYFCASRRAGGYGYTFGSGTRLTVV.

This chain connects TRBV29-1 to TRBJ2-3, with 7 bases fitting TRBD2. V dropped 2 bases and J dropped 6; count of bases not matched to a gene: 8. The CDR3 contains 14 residues. The V gene's germline CDR1 is SQVTM and CDR2 ANQGSEA. CDR3 coding DNA: TGCAGCGTTGAATGGGGGAGGGGAGCGGATACGCAGTATTTT. It yields the protein CSVEWGRGADTQYF.

The chain carries TRBV6-2 or TRBV6-3 and TRBJ2-7, with D tentatively TRBD2 (6 bases). Trimming pared 6 bases from V and 4 bases from J, leaving 22 bases between. The CDR3 spans 16 residues. Germline lookup yields CDR1 MNHEY and CDR2 SVGEGT. CDR3 sequence: CASSRPGLHLGYEQYF. CDR3 nucleotides: TGTGCCAGCAGCCGACCGGGACTCCACCTGGGGTACGAGCAGTACTTC.

The chain combines TRBV11-2 with TRBJ2-5; D is perhaps TRBD2 (7 bases). The germline V and J ends were trimmed by 1 base and 2 bases, with 11 bases remaining between them. There are 15 residues in the CDR3. Germline-derived CDR1 and CDR2 are SGHAT and FQNNGV. The CDR3 DNA is TGTGCCAGCAGCTTAGCGGGGGGCGGGCAAGAGACCCAGTACTTC. Translating it yields CASSLAGGGQETQYF.

This chain's CDR3 is CASSLEVSGGALDTQYF. The CDR3 DNA follows: TGCGCCAGCAGCTTGGAGGTTAGCGGGGGGGCCTTAGATACGCAGTATTTT. J is TRBJ2-3 and V is TRBV5-1; 11 nucleotides align to TRBD2. Germline CDR1 is SGHRS and CDR2 is YFSETQ. V lost 0 bases and J lost 5; bases outside the gene matches: 8. This CDR3 spans 17 amino acids. Full variable domain (remainder filled in from reference TRBV5-1 and TRBJ2-3): KAGVTQTPRYLIKTRGQQVTLSCSPISGHRSVSWYQQTPGQGLQFLFEYFSETQRNKGNFPGRFSGRQFSNSRSEMNVSTLELGDSALYLCASSLEVSGGALDTQYFGPGTRLTVL.

The CDR3 DNA reads as TGCGCCAGCAGCTTTGGACAGGGGGCGAAAAATTCACCCCTCCACTTT. Its protein product is CASSFGQGAKNSPLHF. The chain recombines TRBV5-1 with TRBJ1-6, with 11 bases matching TRBD1. The V gene end was trimmed by 2 bases and the J gene end by 7 bases; junction bases not matched to a gene: 5. The germline V gene encodes CDR1 SGHRS and CDR2 YFSETQ. The CDR3 runs 16 residues. Combining the CDR3 with reference TRBV5-1 and TRBJ1-6 gives the whole variable domain KAGVTQTPRYLIKTRGQQVTLSCSPISGHRSVSWYQQTPGQGLQFLFEYFSETQRNKGNFPGRFSGRQFSNSRSEMNVSTLELGDSALYLCASSFGQGAKNSPLHFGNGTRLTVT.

The CDR3 bases are TGTGCCAGTCAACTAGGGCCCGTCAATGGAAACACCATATATTTT. It codes for CASQLGPVNGNTIYF. The chain carries TRBV7-2 and TRBJ1-3, with no clear D. The CDR3 is 15 amino acids. In germline, CDR1 is SGHTA, CDR2 FQGNSA. Trimming cost V 9 bases and J 3 bases, with 18 bases left between them.

The rearrangement joins TRBV15 to TRBJ2-7, with 9 bases that match TRBD2. The CDR3 contains 15 residues. V lost 5 bases, J lost 2 bases, and 7 bases stayed unmatched. From germline, CDR1 is LNHNV and CDR2 YYDKDF (reference sequence). CDR3 sequence: CATSLEERGAYEQYF. The DNA of the CDR3 is TGTGCCACCAGCCTAGAGGAGCGGGGGGCCTACGAGCAGTACTTC.

The rearrangement joins TRBV2 to TRBJ2-4; 9 bases match TRBD1. The CDR3 spans 14 residues. Unmatched junction bases numbered 11, after V lost 8 bases and J lost 9 bases. CDR1 and CDR2 (germline): SNHLY, FYNNEI. CDR3 sequence: CASDGTGQLSIQYF. The DNA for the CDR3 is TGTGCCAGCGACGGGACAGGGCAATTGAGCATTCAGTACTTC.

V is TRBV2 and J is TRBJ1-6; no clear D. The CDR3 consists of 16 residues. Looked up from germline, CDR1 is SNHLY and CDR2 is FYNNEI. The ends were cut back, 6 bases at V and 3 bases at J, with 15 bases in the middle. CDR3 residues: CASSPRGPSYNSPLHF. CDR3 nucleotides: TGTGCCAGCAGCCCCCGGGGTCCCAGCTATAATTCACCCCTCCACTTT. The full variable domain, rest sourced from reference TRBV2 and TRBJ1-6, is EPEVTQTPSHQVTQMGQEVILRCVPISNHLYFYWYRQILGQKVEFLVSFYNNEISEKSEIFDDQFSVERPDGSNFTLKIRSTKLEDSAMYFCASSPRGPSYNSPLHFGNGTRLTVT.

The V and J genes are TRBV7-2 and TRBJ2-7, with a tentative D call TRBD2 (5 bases). There are 15 residues in the CDR3. Looked up from germline, CDR1 is SGHTA and CDR2 is FQGNSA. V gave up 5 bases and J gave up 3 bases, with 17 bases separating them. Here the CDR3 DNA reads TGTGCCAGCAGCACCGGGAACCAGCACGTCTACGAGCAGTACTTC. This codes for CASSTGNQHVYEQYF.

The chain uses TRBV30 and TRBJ2-5, with D possibly TRBD2 on 5 matching bases. The germline V gene has CDR1 GTSNPN and CDR2 SVGIG (reference sequence). The CDR3 is made up of 13 amino acids. V was trimmed by 0 bases and J by 4 bases, leaving 9 bases between them. In DNA, the CDR3 is TGTGCCTGGAGTGTACTAGTCGGAGAGACCCAGTACTTC. Translated, it gives CAWSVLVGETQYF.

The rearrangement joins TRBV6-5 to TRBJ2-3; 9 bases are a match to TRBD1. This CDR3 spans 16 amino acids. Trimming at V came to 2 bases and at J to 3 bases, leaving 6 bases not matched to a gene. In germline, CDR1 is MNHEY, CDR2 SVGAGI. The CDR3 DNA reads as TGTGCCAGCAGTTACGACGGGACAGGGAGGACAGATACGCAGTATTTT. Translated: CASSYDGTGRTDTQYF.

This chain connects TRBV7-9 to TRBJ1-4; D not certain. V gave up 5 bases and J gave up 8 bases, with 15 bases separating them. This CDR3 is 14 amino acids long. Germline V gene lookup returns CDR1 SEHNR and CDR2 FQNEAQ (reference sequence). The CDR3 protein is CASSPTPGREKLFF. The CDR3 DNA reads TGTGCCAGCAGCCCTACGCCGGGTAGGGAAAAACTGTTTTTT. The whole variable domain, remainder taken from reference TRBV7-9 and TRBJ1-4, is DTGVSQNPRHKITKRGQNVTFRCDPISEHNRLYWYRQTLGQGPEFLTYFQNEAQLEKSRLLSDRFSAERPKGSFSTLEIQRTEQGDSAMYLCASSPTPGREKLFFGSGTQLSVL.

The chain joins TRBV4-1 to TRBJ2-3; D ambiguous. The CDR3 extends over 12 amino acids. Germline assignment: CDR1 MGHRA and CDR2 YSYEKL. V was cut by 0 bases and J by 10 bases, with 8 bases left in between. The CDR3 sequence is CASSQEFSAQYF. CDR3 nucleotides: TGCGCCAGCAGCCAAGAGTTTTCGGCGCAGTATTTT.

The V gene is TRBV6-6, the J gene TRBJ2-7, with TRBD1 identical over 11 bases. Germline CDR1 and CDR2: MNHNY and SVGAGI (reference sequence). V lost 4 bases to trimming and J lost 5 bases; unmatched junction nucleotides: 4. The CDR3 is 14 residues long. CDR3 in DNA: TGTGCCAGCAGTTGGGACAGGGGGATTCACGAGCAGTACTTC. This gives the protein CASSWDRGIHEQYF.

V gene TRBV7-8 combines with J gene TRBJ2-5; D ambiguous. The V and J ends lost 2 bases and 0 bases respectively, with 7 bases between them. CDR1 and CDR2 from the germline V gene are SGHVS and FQNEAQ. There are 14 residues in the CDR3. The CDR3 DNA reads as TGTGCCAGCAGCTTACCGGTCAACCAAGAGACCCAGTACTTC. It encodes CASSLPVNQETQYF.

The CDR3 loop is CASSRGGPRSPETQYF. The CDR3 nucleotides are TGCGCCAGCAGCCGCGGCGGCCCTAGGAGTCCAGAGACCCAGTACTTC. V gene TRBV4-1 combines with J gene TRBJ2-5; D unclear. CDR3 length: 16 residues. Germline CDR1 MGHRA, CDR2 YSYEKL. Trimming left V 4 bases short and J 4 bases short, with 19 bases between.

Only a few counts were recorded for this clone. The chain has TRBV6-6 and TRBJ1-1; D may be TRBD1 (6 bases). The CDR3 consists of 14 residues. V lost 4 bases and J lost 1, with 10 bases in between. Looked up from germline, CDR1 is MNHNY and CDR2 is SVGAGI (reference sequence). CDR3 in amino acids: CASSLQGTNTEAFF. DNA of the CDR3: TGTGCCAGCAGTTTACAGGGTACGAACACTGAAGCTTTCTTT.

The chain has TRBV27 and TRBJ2-3; D is uncertain. Trimming took 5 bases from V and 2 from J, leaving 8 bases between them. CDR1 and CDR2 (germline): MNHEY, SMNVEV (reference sequence). The CDR3 runs to 13 residues. The CDR3 spells CASSLVNTDTQYF. The CDR3 DNA reads as TGTGCCAGCAGTCTAGTAAACACAGATACGCAGTATTTT.

Only one count was recorded for this clone. The chain recombines TRBV10-1 with TRBJ2-5; 11 nucleotides agree with TRBD1. The CDR3 has 14 residues. The germline gives CDR1 WNHNN, CDR2 SYGVQD (reference sequence). J gave up 4 bases and V 3 bases, and 1 base lay outside the gene matches. CDR3 DNA: TGCGCCAGCAGTGATGGACAGGGGGCAGAGACCCAGTACTTC. As protein: CASSDGQGAETQYF.